The source of this T cell receptor (beta chain) is a study of shared clonotypes between healthy human individuals. This table comes from immunoSEQ multiplex PCR, and its TCRdb copy is limited to in-frame clones, with some not included. Among roughly 1,600,000 clones, about 98.5% were seen once, and the ten largest hold 0.3% to 0.45%. The germline V and J ends were trimmed by 5 bases and 5 bases, with 13 bases remaining between them. Per germline, CDR1 SGHDT and CDR2 YYEEEE. This CDR3 is built from 14 residues. The sequencing sample was made of naive CD4+ T cells sorted from blood. This sample's subset: CD45RA+ positively selected. This chain uses TRBV5-6 with TRBJ1-4; the D is unclear. The TCR comes from a man younger than 45 in good health. Here the CDR3 DNA reads TGTGCCAGCAGTGACGACGGGCGAAATGAAAAACTGTTTTTT. This gives the protein CASSDDGRNEKLFF.